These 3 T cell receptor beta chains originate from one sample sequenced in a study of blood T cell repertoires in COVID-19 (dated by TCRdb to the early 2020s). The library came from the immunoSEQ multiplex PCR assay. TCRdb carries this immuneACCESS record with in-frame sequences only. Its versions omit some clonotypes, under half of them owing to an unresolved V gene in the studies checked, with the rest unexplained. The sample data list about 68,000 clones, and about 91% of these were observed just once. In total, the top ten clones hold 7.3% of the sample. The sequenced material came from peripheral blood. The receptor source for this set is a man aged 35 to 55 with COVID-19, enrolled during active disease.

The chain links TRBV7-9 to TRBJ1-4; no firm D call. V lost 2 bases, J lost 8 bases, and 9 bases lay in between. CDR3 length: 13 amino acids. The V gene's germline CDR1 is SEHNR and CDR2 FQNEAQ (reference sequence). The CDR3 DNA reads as TGTGCCAGCAGCTTAAACGAGGCCGAAAAACTGTTTTTT. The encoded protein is CASSLNEAEKLFF.

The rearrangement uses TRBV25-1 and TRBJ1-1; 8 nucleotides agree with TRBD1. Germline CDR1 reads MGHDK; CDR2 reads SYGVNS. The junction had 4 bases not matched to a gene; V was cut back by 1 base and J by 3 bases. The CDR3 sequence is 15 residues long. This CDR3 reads CASSEWNRGYTEAFF. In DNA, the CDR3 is TGTGCCAGCAGTGAATGGAACAGGGGGTACACTGAAGCTTTCTTT.

This chain's CDR3 is CASSQVGYGSSYEQYF. CDR3 nucleotide sequence: TGTGCCAGCAGCCAAGTGGGTTACGGGAGCTCCTACGAGCAGTACTTC. This chain joins TRBV3-1 (or the pseudogene TRBV3-2) and TRBJ2-7, with a possible D match to TRBD2 (6 bases). The CDR3 spans 16 residues. In germline, CDR1 is LGHDT, CDR2 YNNKEL (reference sequence). Trimming took off 1 base at V and 0 bases at J, with 13 bases between the two ends.